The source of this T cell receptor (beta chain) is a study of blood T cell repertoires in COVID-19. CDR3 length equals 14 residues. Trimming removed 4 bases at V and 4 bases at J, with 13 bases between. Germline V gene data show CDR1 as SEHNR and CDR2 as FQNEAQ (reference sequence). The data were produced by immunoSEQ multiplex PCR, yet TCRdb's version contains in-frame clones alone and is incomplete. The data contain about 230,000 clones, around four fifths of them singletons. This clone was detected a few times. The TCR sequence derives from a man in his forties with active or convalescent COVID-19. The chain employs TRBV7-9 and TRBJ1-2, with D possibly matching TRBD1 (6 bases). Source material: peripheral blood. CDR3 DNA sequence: TGTGCCAGCAGCTGGGGAGGGGGTGGCTATGGCTACACCTTC. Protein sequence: CASSWGGGGYGYTF. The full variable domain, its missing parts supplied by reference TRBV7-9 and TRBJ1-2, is DTGVSQNPRHKITKRGQNVTFRCDPISEHNRLYWYRQTLGQGPEFLTYFQNEAQLEKSRLLSDRFSAERPKGSFSTLEIQRTEQGDSAMYLCASSWGGGGYGYTFGSGTRLTVV.